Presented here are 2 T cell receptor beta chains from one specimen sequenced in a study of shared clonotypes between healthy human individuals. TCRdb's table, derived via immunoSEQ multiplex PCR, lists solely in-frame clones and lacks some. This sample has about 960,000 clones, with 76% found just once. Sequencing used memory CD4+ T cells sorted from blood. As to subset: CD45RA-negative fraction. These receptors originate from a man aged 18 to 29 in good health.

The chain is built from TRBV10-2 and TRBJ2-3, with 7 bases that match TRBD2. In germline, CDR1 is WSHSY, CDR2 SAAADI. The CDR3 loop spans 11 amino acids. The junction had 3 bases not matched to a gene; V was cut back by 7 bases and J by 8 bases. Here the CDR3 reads CASNGEGTQYF. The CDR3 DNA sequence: TGCGCCAGCAATGGGGAGGGTACGCAGTATTTT.

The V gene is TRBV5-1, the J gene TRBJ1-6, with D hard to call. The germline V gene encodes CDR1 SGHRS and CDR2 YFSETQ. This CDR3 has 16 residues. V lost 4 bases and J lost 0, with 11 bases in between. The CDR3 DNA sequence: TGCGCCAGCAGCCCGGACGAGAGCTCCTATAATTCACCCCTCCACTTT. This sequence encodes CASSPDESSYNSPLHF.